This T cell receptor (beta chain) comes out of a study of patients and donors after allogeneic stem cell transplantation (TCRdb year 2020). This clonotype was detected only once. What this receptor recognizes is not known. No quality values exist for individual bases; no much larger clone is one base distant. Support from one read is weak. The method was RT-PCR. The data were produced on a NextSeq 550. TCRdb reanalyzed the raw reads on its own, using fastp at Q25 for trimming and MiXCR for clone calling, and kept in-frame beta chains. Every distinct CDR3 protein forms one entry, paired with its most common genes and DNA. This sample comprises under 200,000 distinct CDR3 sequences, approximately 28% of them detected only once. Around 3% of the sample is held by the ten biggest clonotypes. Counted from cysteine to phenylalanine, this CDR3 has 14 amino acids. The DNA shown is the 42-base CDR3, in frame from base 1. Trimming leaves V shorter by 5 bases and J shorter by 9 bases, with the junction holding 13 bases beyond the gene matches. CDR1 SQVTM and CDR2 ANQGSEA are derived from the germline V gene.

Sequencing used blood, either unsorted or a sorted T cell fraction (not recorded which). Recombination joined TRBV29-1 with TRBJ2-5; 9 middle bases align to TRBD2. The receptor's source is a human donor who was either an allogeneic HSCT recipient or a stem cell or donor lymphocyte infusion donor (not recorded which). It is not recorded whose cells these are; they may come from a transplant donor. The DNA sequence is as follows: TGCAGCGTTTCCCTTGCGGGAGGGCCTCTGGCCCAGTACTTC. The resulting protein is CSVSLAGGPLAQYF.